This TCR beta chain was obtained from a study of blood T cell repertoires in COVID-19. The length of the CDR3 is 19 residues. The germline CDR1 and CDR2 sequences are MDHEN and SYDVKM. J gave up 0 bases and V 5 bases, and 12 bases lay outside the gene matches. Assay used: immunoSEQ multiplex PCR; TCRdb lists only in-frame clones, some missing. The sample shows 350,000 to 450,000 clones, roughly 85% of them seen only once. Sequencing was done on a sample of peripheral blood. This chain links TRBV28 with TRBJ2-7; the match to TRBD2 covers 14 bases. The source of this sequence is a woman aged 18-29 years with acute or convalescent COVID-19. The CDR3 bases are TGTGCCAGCAGTGGGGCCGGGACTAGCGGGAGTTTTTTCTCCTACGAGCAGTACTTC. Translated: CASSGAGTSGSFFSYEQYF.